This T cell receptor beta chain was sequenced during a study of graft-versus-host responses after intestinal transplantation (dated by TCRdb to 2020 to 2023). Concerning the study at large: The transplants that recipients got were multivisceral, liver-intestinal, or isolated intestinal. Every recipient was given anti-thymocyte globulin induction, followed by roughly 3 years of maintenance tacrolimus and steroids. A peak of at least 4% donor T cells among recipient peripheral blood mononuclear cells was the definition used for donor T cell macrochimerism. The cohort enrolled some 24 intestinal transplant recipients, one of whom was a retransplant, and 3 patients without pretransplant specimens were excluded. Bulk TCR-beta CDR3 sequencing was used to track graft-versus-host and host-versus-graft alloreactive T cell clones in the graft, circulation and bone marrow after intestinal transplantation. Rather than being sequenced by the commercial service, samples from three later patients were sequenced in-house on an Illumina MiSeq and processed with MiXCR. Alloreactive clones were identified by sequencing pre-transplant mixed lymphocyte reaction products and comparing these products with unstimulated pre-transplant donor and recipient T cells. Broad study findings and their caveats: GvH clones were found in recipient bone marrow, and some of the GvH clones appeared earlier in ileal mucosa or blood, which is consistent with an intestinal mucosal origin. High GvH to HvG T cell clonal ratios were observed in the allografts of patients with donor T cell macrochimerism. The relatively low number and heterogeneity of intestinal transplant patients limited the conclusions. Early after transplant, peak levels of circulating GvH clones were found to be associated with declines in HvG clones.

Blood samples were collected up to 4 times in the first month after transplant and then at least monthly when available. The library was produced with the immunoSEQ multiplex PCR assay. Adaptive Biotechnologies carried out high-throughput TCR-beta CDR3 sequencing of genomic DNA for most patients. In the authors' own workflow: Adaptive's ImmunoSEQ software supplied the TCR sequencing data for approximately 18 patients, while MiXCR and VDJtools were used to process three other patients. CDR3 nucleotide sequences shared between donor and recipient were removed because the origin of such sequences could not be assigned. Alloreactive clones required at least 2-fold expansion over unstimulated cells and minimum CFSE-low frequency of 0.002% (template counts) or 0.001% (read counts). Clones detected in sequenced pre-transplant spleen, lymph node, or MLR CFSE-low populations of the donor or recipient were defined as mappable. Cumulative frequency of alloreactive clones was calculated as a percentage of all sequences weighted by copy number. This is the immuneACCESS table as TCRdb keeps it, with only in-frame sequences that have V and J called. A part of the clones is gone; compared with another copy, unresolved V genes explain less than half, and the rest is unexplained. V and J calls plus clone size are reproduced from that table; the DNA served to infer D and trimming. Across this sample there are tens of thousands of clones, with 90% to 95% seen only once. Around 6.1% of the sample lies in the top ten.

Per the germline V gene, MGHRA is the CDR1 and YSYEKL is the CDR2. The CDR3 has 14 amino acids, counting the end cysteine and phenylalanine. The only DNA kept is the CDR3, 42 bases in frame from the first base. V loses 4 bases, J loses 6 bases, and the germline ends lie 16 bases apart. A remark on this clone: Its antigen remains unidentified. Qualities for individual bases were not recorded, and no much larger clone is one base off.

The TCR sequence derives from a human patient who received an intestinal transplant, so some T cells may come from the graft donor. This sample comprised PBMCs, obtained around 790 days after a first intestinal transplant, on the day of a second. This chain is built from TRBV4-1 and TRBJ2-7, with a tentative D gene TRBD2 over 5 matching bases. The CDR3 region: CASSPHQEGVEQYF. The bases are TGCGCCAGCAGCCCCCACCAAGAGGGCGTCGAGCAGTACTTC.